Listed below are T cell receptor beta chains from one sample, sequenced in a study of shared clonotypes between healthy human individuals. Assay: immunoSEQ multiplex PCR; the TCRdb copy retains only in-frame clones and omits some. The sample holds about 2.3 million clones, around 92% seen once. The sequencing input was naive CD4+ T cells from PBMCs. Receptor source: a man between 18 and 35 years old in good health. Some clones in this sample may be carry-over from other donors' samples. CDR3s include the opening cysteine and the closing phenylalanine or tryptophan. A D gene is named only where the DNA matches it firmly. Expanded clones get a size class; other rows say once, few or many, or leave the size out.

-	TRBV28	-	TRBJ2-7	TGTGCCAGCAGTTTAATCGTAGGCGGGAAAAAGGTCTACGAGCAGTACTTC	CASSLIVGGKKVYEQYF
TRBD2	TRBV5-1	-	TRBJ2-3	TGCGCCAGCAGCTTGGCCCCGACTAGCGGGGGCACAGATACGCAGTATTTT	CASSLAPTSGGTDTQYF
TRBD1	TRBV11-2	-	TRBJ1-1	TGTGCCAGCAGCACCCACAGGGGCACTGAAGCTTTCTTT	CASSTHRGTEAFF
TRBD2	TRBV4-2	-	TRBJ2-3	TGTGCCAGCAGCCAAGATCCCCCGACTAGCGGGAGTGGTGGAGATACGCAGTATTTT	CASSQDPPTSGSGGDTQYF
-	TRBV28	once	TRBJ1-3	TGTGCCAGCAGTTTAGACAGCTTAGGCGGAAACACCATATATTTT	CASSLDSLGGNTIYF
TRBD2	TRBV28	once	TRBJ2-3	TGTGCCAGCAGTTCCCCTAGCGGGAGGATCCCAGATACGCAGTATTTT	CASSSPSGRIPDTQYF
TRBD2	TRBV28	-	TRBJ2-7	TGTGCCAGCAGTTCCGGACTAGCGGGATCGTTC	CASSSGLAGSF
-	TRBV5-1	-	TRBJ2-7	TGCGCCAGCAGCTTGGCCGCGGGGACTGCCTACGAGCAGTACTTC	CASSLAAGTAYEQYF
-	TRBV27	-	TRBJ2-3	TGTGCCAGCAGCGAGAGACCGGGACGTTACACCAGGTGGGATACGCAGTATTTT	CASSERPGRYTRWDTQYF
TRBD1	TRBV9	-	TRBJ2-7	TGTGCCAGCAGCGCCGGGACAGGGCCCTACGAGCAGTACTTC	CASSAGTGPYEQYF
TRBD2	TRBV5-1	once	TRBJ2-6	TGCGCCAGCAGCCCACGTCCCCCGGGGGGAAAGAGCTCTGGGGCCAACGTCCTGACTTTC	CASSPRPPGGKSSGANVLTF
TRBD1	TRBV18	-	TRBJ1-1	TGTGCCAGCTCACCAGGGACAGGGCATTCTGAAGCTTTCTTT	CASSPGTGHSEAFF
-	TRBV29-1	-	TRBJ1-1	TGCAGCGTTGAAGGACGGATGAACACTGAAGCTTTCTTT	CSVEGRMNTEAFF
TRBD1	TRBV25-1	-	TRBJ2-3	TGTGCCAGCAGTGAATGGGACAGCCGTGGGGATACGCAGTATTTT	CASSEWDSRGDTQYF
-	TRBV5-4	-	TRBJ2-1	TGTGCCAGCAGCCCTGGGGCGGGTCCATACAATGAGCAGTTCTTC	CASSPGAGPYNEQFF
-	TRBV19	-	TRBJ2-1	TGTGCCAGTAGTATAGGGGCTAGAAAGTCCTACAATGAGCAGTTCTTC	CASSIGARKSYNEQFF
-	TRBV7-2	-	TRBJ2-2	TGTGCCAGCCACGGGGGCGGGGAGCTGTTTTTT	CASHGGGELFF
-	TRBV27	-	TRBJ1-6	TGTGCCAGCAGTTTAGGAAATTCACCCCTCCACTTT	CASSLGNSPLHF
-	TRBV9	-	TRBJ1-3	TGTGCCAGCAGCGTAGGGGCAGGGGTAGACACCATATATTTT	CASSVGAGVDTIYF
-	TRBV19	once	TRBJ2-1	TGTGCCAGTAGTAACCCCGGGGTAGCGTACAATGAGCAGTTCTTC	CASSNPGVAYNEQFF
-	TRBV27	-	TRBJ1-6	TGTGCCAGCAGTTTATCGCAGGTAGCCAATTCACCCCTCCACTTT	CASSLSQVANSPLHF
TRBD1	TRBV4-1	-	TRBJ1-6	TGCGCCAGCAGCCCGGGACAGGCGAGCTCCTATAATTCACCCCTCCACTTT	CASSPGQASSYNSPLHF
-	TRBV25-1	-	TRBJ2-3	TGTGCCAGCAGTGAATTTGACAGAGCAGATACGCAGTATTTT	CASSEFDRADTQYF
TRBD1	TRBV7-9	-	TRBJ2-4	TGTGCCAGCAGCTGGACAGGGGGCGAAAACATTCAGTACTTC	CASSWTGGENIQYF
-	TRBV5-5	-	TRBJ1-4	TGTGCCAGCAGCCTAAGACAGGTCCGGGCGACTAATGAAAAACTGTTTTTT	CASSLRQVRATNEKLFF